This T cell receptor (beta chain) comes out of a study of shared clonotypes between healthy human individuals. For the study at large: Donor ages ranged 18 to 49 years: a couple of women, three men. Points from the study as a whole: The sole specimen, blood, was sampled, and tissue repertoires likely differ.

The authors divided CD4+ cells into CD45RA+ naive and CD45RA-negative memory subsets. Generated by immunoSEQ multiplex PCR, the TCRdb table keeps only in-frame clones and is missing some. The table lists 2,100,000 or so clones, approximately 94% of them singletons. Remarks on this clone: Its cognate antigen is unknown.

This CDR3 has 14 amino acids. V shed 2 bases, J shed 5 bases, and the junction held 4 bases outside the gene matches. Germline V CDR1 and CDR2: SGHKS, YYEKEE (reference sequence). This chain connects TRBV5-5 to TRBJ2-5; 9 positions agree with TRBD2. The specimen sequenced was naive CD4+ T cells sorted from blood. Documented subset: CD45RA+ positively selected. The sequence was obtained from a young man in good health. As DNA, the CDR3 is TGTGCCAGCAGCTTCGGGACTAGCTATGAGACCCAGTACTTC. Protein: CASSFGTSYETQYF.